This section outlines one T cell receptor beta chain sequence together with its context. Its antigen remains unidentified. The data originate from a study of T cells in Graves' hyperthyroidism and ophthalmopathy. Looking at the study overall: Any treatment followed the collection of peripheral blood at initial diagnosis. Findings and caveats of the study: Model predictions of ophthalmopathy came a median approximately 6.8 months before onset.

TCR beta CDR3 regions were amplified from RNA. First-round RT-PCR targeting the TCR CDR3 was performed with the HTBI primer set. Via MiXCR, TCRdb re-called the multiplex PCR reads, giving one row per CDR3 protein. Of a few hundred thousand distinct CDR3 sequences listed, 13% to 15% are singletons. It was uncontrolled infection, other autoimmune disease, pregnancy or lactation that excluded patients. Germline-derived CDR1 and CDR2 are GTSNPN and SVGIG (reference sequence). The CDR3 is made up of 12 amino acids. Trimming stripped 2 bases from V and 7 bases from J, with 9 bases between. The chain carries TRBV30 and TRBJ2-1; D call uncertain. This TCR came from a woman aged 40 to 50 with Graves' hyperthyroidism. The sequenced material came from blood. The CDR3 nucleotides are TGTGCCTGGAGTATCCCTATGAATGAGCAGTTCTTC. As protein: CAWSIPMNEQFF.